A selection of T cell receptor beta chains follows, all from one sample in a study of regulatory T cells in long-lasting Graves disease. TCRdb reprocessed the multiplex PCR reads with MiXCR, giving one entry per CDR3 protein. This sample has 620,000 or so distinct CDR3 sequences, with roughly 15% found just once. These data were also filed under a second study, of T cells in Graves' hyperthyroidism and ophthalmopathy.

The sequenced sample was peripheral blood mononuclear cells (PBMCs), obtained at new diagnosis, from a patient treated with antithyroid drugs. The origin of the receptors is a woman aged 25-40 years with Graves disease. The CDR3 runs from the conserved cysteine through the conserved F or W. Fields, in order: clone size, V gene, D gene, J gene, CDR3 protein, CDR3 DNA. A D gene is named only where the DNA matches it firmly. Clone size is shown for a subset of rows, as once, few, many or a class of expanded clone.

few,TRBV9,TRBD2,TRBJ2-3,CASSVLAGKTDTQYF,TGTGCCAGCAGCGTCCTAGCGGGGAAGACAGATACGCAGTATTTT
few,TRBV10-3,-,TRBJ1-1,CAITGMGDTEAFF,TGTGCCATCACAGGCATGGGTGACACTGAAGCTTTCTTT
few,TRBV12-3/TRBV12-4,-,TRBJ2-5,CASSRRSRGQETQYF,TGTGCCAGCAGTCGTAGGAGCCGCGGCCAAGAGACCCAGTACTTC
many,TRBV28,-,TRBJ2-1,CASSLAGYNEQFF,TGTGCCAGCAGTTTAGCCGGATACAATGAGCAGTTCTTC
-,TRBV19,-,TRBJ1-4,CASSNTRREKLFF,TGTGCCAGTAGTAACACTCGGCGCGAAAAACTGTTTTTT
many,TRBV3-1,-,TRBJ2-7,CASSQRRTTYEQYF,TGTGCCAGCAGCCAAAGGAGGACTACCTACGAGCAGTACTTC
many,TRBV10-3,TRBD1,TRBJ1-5,CAISEDRGPNQPQHF,TGTGCCATCAGTGAGGACAGGGGGCCGAATCAGCCCCAGCATTTT
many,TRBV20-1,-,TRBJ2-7,CSARQVGLYEQYF,TGCAGTGCTAGGCAGGTCGGGCTCTACGAGCAGTACTTC
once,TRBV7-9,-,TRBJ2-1,CTSSLGGRRMGEQFF,TGTACCAGCAGCTTGGGCGGCCGCCGAATGGGTGAGCAGTTCTTC
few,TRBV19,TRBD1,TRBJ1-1,CASSKTGGGGTEAFF,TGTGCCAGTAGTAAGACAGGGGGCGGCGGCACTGAAGCTTTCTTT
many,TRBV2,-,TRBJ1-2,CASSGRPNVYGYTF,TGTGCCAGCAGTGGACGCCCCAATGTCTATGGCTACACCTTC
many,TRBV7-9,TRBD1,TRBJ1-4,CASSLPAGTGREKLFF,TGTGCCAGCAGCTTACCCGCCGGGACAGGGAGGGAAAAACTGTTTTTT
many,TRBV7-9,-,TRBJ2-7,CASSRWGDPYMSYEQYF,TGTGCCAGCAGTCGTTGGGGGGACCCATACATGAGCTACGAGCAGTACTTC
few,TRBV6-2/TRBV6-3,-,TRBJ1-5,CASSPGVPQPQHF,TGTGCCAGCAGTCCAGGGGTGCCTCAGCCCCAGCATTTT
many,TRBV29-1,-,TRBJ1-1,CSVRPGGATEAFF,TGCAGCGTTCGCCCCGGGGGGGCCACTGAAGCTTTCTTT
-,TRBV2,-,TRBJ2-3,CASKVTDTQYF,TGTGCCAGCAAGGTGACAGATACGCAGTATTTT
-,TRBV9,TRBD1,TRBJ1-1,CASSPRTGGFEAFF,TGTGCCAGCAGCCCTCGGACAGGGGGCTTTGAAGCTTTCTTT
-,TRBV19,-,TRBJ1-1,CASSPGRWNTEAFF,TGTGCCAGTAGTCCGGGACGGTGGAACACTGAAGCTTTCTTT
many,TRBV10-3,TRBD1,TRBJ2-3,CAISTGGGTDTQYF,TGTGCCATCAGTACAGGGGGCGGGACAGATACGCAGTATTTT
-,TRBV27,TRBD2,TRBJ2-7,CASSLNGKVGLAGRSVEQYF,TGTGCCAGCAGTTTGAATGGCAAGGTCGGGCTAGCGGGACGAAGTGTAGAGCAGTACTTC
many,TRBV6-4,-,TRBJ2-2,CASSSTGSTGELFF,TGTGCCAGCAGCTCGACAGGAAGCACCGGGGAGCTGTTTTTT
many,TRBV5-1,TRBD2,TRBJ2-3,CASSRLALDTQYF,TGCGCCAGCAGCAGACTAGCGCTAGATACGCAGTATTTT
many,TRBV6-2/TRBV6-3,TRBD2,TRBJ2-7,CASSYSRSGILLGEQYF,TGTGCCAGCAGTTACTCGCGGAGCGGGATTCTACTGGGGGAGCAGTACTTC
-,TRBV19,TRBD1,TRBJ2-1,CASSRIGQGAGGSSYNEQFF,TGTGCCAGTAGCAGGATAGGACAGGGGGCTGGAGGAAGCTCCTACAATGAGCAGTTCTTC
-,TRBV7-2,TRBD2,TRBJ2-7,CASSLEVVIAGSGEQYF,TGTGCCAGCAGCTTAGAGGTTGTAATAGCGGGATCTGGCGAGCAGTACTTC
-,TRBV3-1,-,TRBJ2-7,CASSRNSEAAYEQYF,TGTGCCAGCAGCCGGAACTCGGAGGCCGCCTACGAGCAGTACTTC
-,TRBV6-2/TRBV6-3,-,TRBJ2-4,CASSEVSPVDIQYF,TGTGCCAGCAGTGAAGTCTCTCCTGTCGACATTCAGTACTTC
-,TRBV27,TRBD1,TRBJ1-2,CASSLSLRTGGYGYTF,TGTGCCAGCAGTTTATCCCTTCGGACAGGGGGCTATGGCTACACCTTC
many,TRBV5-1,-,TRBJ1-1,CASIEGTWDTEAFF,TGCGCCAGCATCGAAGGGACATGGGACACTGAAGCTTTCTTT
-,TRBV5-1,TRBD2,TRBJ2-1,CASSSGSLAGNYNEQFF,TGCGCCAGCAGCTCGGGATCCCTAGCGGGGAACTACAATGAGCAGTTCTTC
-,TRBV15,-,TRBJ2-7,CATSRDREKAGEQYF,TGTGCCACCAGCAGAGATCGAGAGAAGGCGGGCGAGCAGTACTTC
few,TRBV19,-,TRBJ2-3,CASSTSIQSNTQYF,TGTGCCAGTAGTACGTCAATACAGTCAAATACGCAGTATTTT
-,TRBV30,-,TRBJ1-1,CAWSTGSIEAFF,TGTGCCTGGAGTACAGGCAGTATTGAAGCTTTCTTT
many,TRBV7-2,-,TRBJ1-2,CASSSHSSALGYTF,TGTGCCAGCAGCTCACACTCCTCGGCTCTTGGCTACACCTTC
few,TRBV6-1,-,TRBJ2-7,CASRDKDTYEQYF,TGTGCCAGCAGGGACAAGGATACCTACGAGCAGTACTTC